The rows below give T cell receptor beta chains drawn from one sample of a study of blood T cell repertoires in COVID-19. Measured with immunoSEQ multiplex PCR; TCRdb has only the in-frame clones, and not every one. This sample has some 250,000 clones, with about 88% found just once. The material sequenced was peripheral blood. Receptors were obtained from a woman between 40 and 50 years old who had recovered from COVID-19. Each CDR3 is given with its conserved first and last residue. D genes are given only for firm matches. Clone size is given for some rows only: seen once, a few or many times, or a class if the clone is expanded.

d_gene,j_gene,abundance,v_gene,CDR3aa,CDR3nt
NA,TRBJ1-5,NA,TRBV21-1,CASSSGTGVREPQHF,TGTGCCAGCAGCAGCGGGACAGGGGTGAGGGAGCCCCAGCATTTT
TRBD1,TRBJ2-6,NA,TRBV12-3/TRBV12-4,CASTFGQGGVLTF,TGTGCCAGCACCTTCGGACAGGGAGGCGTCCTGACTTTC
NA,TRBJ2-4,NA,TRBV28,CASSLWAGRAKNIQYF,TGTGCCAGCAGTTTATGGGCAGGGAGGGCCAAAAACATTCAGTACTTC
NA,TRBJ1-3,NA,TRBV24-1,CATSDSGLRASGNTIYF,TGTGCCACCAGTGATTCTGGACTTCGGGCCTCTGGAAACACCATATATTTT
TRBD1,TRBJ1-6,NA,TRBV27,CASSLDRGNSPLHF,TGTGCCAGCAGCCTGGACAGGGGGAATTCACCCCTCCACTTT
TRBD2,TRBJ2-1,NA,TRBV11-3,CASSTGLAGDNEQFF,TGTGCCAGCAGCACCGGACTAGCGGGGGACAATGAGCAGTTCTTC
NA,TRBJ1-1,NA,TRBV6-2/TRBV6-3,CASSSGGTKNTEAFF,TGTGCCAGCAGCTCTGGGGGCACAAAGAACACTGAAGCTTTCTTT
NA,TRBJ1-5,NA,TRBV19,CASSIPGKNQPQHF,TGTGCCAGTAGTATCCCCGGGAAAAATCAGCCCCAGCATTTT
NA,TRBJ1-2,NA,TRBV7-8,CASSLAASYGYTF,TGTGCCAGCAGCTTGGCGGCCTCCTATGGCTACACCTTC
NA,TRBJ2-5,NA,TRBV7-3,CASSPNGGRPQETQYF,TGTGCCAGCAGCCCCAACGGGGGGCGGCCCCAAGAGACCCAGTACTTC
NA,TRBJ2-1,NA,TRBV24-1,CATSDTGFGDEQFF,TGTGCCACCAGTGACACAGGGTTCGGAGATGAGCAGTTCTTC
TRBD2,TRBJ2-5,NA,TRBV2,CASSEVVTSEQETQYF,TGTGCCAGCAGTGAAGTTGTGACTAGCGAACAAGAGACCCAGTACTTC
NA,TRBJ2-3,NA,TRBV7-2,CASSLFPTPDTQYF,TGTGCCAGCAGCTTATTTCCTACCCCAGATACGCAGTATTTT
NA,TRBJ1-3,NA,TRBV7-6,CASMESLATPGNTIYF,TGTGCCAGCATGGAGTCCCTAGCTACCCCTGGAAACACCATATATTTT
NA,TRBJ1-1,once,TRBV30,CAWMGHRNTEAFF,TGTGCCTGGATGGGCCACCGGAACACTGAAGCTTTCTTT
TRBD1,TRBJ1-3,NA,TRBV11-2,CASSRTGVANTIYF,TGTGCCAGCAGCCGGACAGGGGTTGCAAACACCATATATTTT
TRBD1,TRBJ1-1,NA,TRBV19,CASSITGQGRNTEAFF,TGTGCCAGTAGTATCACGGGACAGGGGCGGAACACTGAAGCTTTCTTT
TRBD2,TRBJ2-5,NA,TRBV7-8,CASSLRGGRNQETQYF,TGTGCCAGCAGCTTACGGGGGGGACGGAACCAAGAGACCCAGTACTTC
TRBD1,TRBJ2-3,NA,TRBV5-1,CASSPPRTGPDTQYF,TGCGCCAGCAGCCCCCCGAGGACAGGGCCAGATACGCAGTATTTT
TRBD1,TRBJ2-7,NA,TRBV5-8,CASSLAWAGGFGYEQYF,TGTGCCAGCAGCTTGGCTTGGGCAGGGGGCTTTGGCTACGAGCAGTACTTC
TRBD2,TRBJ2-3,NA,TRBV5-4,CASSRGLAGGGADTQYF,TGTGCCAGCAGCAGGGGACTAGCGGGAGGTGGAGCAGATACGCAGTATTTT
NA,TRBJ1-2,NA,TRBV27,CASSLSRAGYGYTF,TGTGCCAGCAGTTTATCGAGGGCAGGCTATGGCTACACCTTC
NA,TRBJ2-4,NA,TRBV12-3/TRBV12-4,CASGPGNIQYF,TGTGCCAGCGGGCCCGGAAACATTCAGTACTTC
NA,TRBJ2-3,NA,TRBV11-2,CASSLEGAGTQYF,TGTGCCAGCAGCTTAGAGGGGGCAGGTACGCAGTATTTT
TRBD1,TRBJ2-3,NA,TRBV6-4,CASTGQGDDTQYF,TGTGCCAGCACCGGACAGGGGGACGATACGCAGTATTTT
TRBD2,TRBJ2-7,NA,TRBV6-2/TRBV6-3,CASSSKTSGLHEQYF,TGTGCCAGCAGTTCCAAGACTAGCGGGCTCCACGAGCAGTACTTC
TRBD2,TRBJ2-1,NA,TRBV6-2/TRBV6-3,CASSREDNEQFF,TGTGCCAGCAGCCGGGAGGACAATGAGCAGTTCTTC
NA,TRBJ2-5,NA,TRBV3-1/TRBV3-2,CASTREGGVETQYF,TGTGCCAGCACCCGCGAGGGCGGGGTGGAGACCCAGTACTTC
TRBD2,TRBJ2-1,NA,TRBV6-5,CASSPGLAGGREQFF,TGTGCCAGCAGTCCGGGACTAGCGGGAGGCCGTGAGCAGTTCTTC
NA,TRBJ1-5,NA,TRBV27,CASSLIADREPYSNQPQHF,TGTGCCAGCAGTTTAATAGCTGACCGAGAACCGTATAGCAATCAGCCCCAGCATTTT